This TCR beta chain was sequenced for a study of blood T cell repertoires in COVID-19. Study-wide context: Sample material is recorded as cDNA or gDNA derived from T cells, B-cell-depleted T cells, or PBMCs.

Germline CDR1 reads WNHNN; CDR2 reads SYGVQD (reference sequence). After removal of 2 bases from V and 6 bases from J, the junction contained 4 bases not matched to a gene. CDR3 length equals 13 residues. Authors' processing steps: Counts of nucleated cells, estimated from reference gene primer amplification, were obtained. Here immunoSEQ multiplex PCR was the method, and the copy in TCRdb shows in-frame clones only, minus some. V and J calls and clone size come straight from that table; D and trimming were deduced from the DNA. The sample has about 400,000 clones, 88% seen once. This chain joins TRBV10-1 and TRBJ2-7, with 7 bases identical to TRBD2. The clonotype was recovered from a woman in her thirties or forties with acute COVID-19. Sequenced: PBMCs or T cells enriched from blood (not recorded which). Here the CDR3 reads CASSERTSAEQYF. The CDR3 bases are TGCGCCAGCAGTGAGCGGACTAGTGCCGAGCAGTACTTC.